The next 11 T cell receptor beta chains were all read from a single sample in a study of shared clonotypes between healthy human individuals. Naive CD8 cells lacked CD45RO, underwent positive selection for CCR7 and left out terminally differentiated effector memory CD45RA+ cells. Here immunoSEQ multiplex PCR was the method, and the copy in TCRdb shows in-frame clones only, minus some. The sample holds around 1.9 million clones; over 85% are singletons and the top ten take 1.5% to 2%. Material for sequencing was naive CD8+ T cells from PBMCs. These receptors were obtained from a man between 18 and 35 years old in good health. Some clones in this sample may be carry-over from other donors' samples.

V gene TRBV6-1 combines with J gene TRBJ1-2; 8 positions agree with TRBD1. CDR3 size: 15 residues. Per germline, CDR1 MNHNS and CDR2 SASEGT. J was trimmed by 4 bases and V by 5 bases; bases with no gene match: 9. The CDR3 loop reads CASSRSGTGFYGYTF. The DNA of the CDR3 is TGTGCCAGCAGTAGGAGCGGGACAGGCTTCTATGGCTACACCTTC.

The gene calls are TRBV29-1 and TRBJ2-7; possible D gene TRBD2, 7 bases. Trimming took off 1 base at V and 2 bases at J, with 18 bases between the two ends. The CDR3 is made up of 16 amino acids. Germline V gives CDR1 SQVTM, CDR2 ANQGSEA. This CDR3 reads CSVEGGRGAPPYEQYF. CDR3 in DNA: TGCAGCGTTGAAGGGGGTCGGGGGGCGCCGCCCTACGAGCAGTACTTC.

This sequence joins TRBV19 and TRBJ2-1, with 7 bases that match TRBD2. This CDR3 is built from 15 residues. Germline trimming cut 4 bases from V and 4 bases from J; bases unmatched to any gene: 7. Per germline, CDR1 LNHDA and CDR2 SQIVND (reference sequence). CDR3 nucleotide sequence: TGTGCCAGTAGTACAACGGGACTACCGTACAATGAGCAGTTCTTC. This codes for CASSTTGLPYNEQFF.

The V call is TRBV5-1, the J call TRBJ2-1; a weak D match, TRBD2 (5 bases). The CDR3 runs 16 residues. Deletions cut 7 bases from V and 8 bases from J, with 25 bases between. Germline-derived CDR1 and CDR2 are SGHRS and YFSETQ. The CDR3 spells CASRDYPGSPPHEQFF. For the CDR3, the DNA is TGCGCCAGCCGAGACTATCCAGGATCCCCACCCCATGAGCAGTTCTTC. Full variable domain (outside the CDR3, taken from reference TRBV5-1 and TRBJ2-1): KAGVTQTPRYLIKTRGQQVTLSCSPISGHRSVSWYQQTPGQGLQFLFEYFSETQRNKGNFPGRFSGRQFSNSRSEMNVSTLELGDSALYLCASRDYPGSPPHEQFFGPGTRLTVL.

The CDR3 spells CASSARQFYEQYF. DNA for the CDR3: TGTGCCAGTAGCGCCAGACAGTTCTACGAGCAGTACTTC. The gene calls are TRBV19 and TRBJ2-7; the D gene is possibly TRBD1 (5 bases). This CDR3 contains 13 residues. Germline V gene lookup returns CDR1 LNHDA and CDR2 SQIVND (reference sequence). The V and J ends lost 6 bases and 3 bases respectively, with 12 bases between them.

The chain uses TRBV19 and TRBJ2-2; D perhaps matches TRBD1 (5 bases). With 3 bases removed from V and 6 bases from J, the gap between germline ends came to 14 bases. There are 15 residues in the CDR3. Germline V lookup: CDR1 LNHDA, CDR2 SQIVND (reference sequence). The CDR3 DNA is TGTGCCAGTAGTATGGGGCCGCTTTACGCCGGGGAGCTGTTTTTT. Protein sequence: CASSMGPLYAGELFF.

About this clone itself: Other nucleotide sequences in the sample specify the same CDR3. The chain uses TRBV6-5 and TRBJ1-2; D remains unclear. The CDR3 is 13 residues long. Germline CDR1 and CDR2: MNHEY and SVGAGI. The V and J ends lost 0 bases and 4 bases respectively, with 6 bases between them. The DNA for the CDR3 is TGTGCCAGCAGTTACTCGCGGAGCTATGGCTACACCTTC. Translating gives CASSYSRSYGYTF.

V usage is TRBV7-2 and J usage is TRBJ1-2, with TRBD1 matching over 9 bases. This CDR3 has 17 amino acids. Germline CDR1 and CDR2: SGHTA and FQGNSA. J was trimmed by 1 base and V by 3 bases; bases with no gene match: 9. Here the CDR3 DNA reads TGTGCCAGCAGCTTCGGGACAGGGAGAAAGGATAACTATGGCTACACCTTC. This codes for CASSFGTGRKDNYGYTF.

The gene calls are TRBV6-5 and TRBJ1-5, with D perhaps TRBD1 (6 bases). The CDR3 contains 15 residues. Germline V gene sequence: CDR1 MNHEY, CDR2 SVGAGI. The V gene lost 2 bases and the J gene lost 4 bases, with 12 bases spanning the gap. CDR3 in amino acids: CASSYDGGANQPQHF. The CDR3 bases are TGTGCCAGCAGTTACGACGGGGGCGCGAATCAGCCCCAGCATTTT.

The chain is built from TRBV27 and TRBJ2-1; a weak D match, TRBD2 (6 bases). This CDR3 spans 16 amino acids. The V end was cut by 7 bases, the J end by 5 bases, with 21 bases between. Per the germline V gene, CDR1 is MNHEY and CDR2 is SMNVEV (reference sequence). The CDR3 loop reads CASTLGLRQGNNEQFF. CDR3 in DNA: TGTGCCAGCACTCTGGGACTTCGCCAGGGAAACAATGAGCAGTTCTTC.

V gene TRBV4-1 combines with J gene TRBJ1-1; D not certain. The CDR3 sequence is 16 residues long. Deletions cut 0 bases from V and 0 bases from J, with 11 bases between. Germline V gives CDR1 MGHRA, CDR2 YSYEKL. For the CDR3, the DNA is TGCGCCAGCAGCCAAGATATGGAAGACATGAACACTGAAGCTTTCTTT. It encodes CASSQDMEDMNTEAFF.